A single sample is the source of the 9 T cell receptor beta chains below, sequenced in a study of blood T cell repertoires in COVID-19 (dated by TCRdb to about 2020). Receptor libraries were prepared by the immunoSEQ multiplex PCR assay. TCRdb took this table from immuneACCESS and kept in-frame rearrangements with V and J called. Such tables lack part of the clones; where checked against another copy, unresolved V genes explain under half of the gap, and the rest is unexplained. Recorded for this sample are around 250,000 clones; 82% of them occurred a single time. Roughly 3.1% of the sample is taken by the ten largest. The sequenced sample consisted of peripheral blood. These receptors were obtained from a woman aged 18-30 years with acute or convalescent COVID-19.

This chain connects TRBV12-3 or TRBV12-4 to TRBJ2-4; unclear D gene. V was shortened by 7 bases and J by 3 bases, with 7 bases between the two germline ends. CDR3 length: 12 residues. As DNA, the CDR3 is TGTGCCAGCACCCCGGGCAAAAACATTCAGTACTTC. It translates to CASTPGKNIQYF.

The V gene is TRBV19, the J gene TRBJ2-7; 7 nucleotides agree with TRBD2. This CDR3 contains 18 residues. The V segment lost 4 bases and the J segment 4 bases; nucleotides outside the gene matches: 19. CDR1 is LNHDA and CDR2 is SQIVND in the germline V gene (reference sequence). The CDR3 protein is CASSSSVRERPFSYEQYF. Written as DNA, the CDR3 is TGTGCCAGTAGTAGCTCCGTGCGGGAGCGCCCCTTCTCGTACGAGCAGTACTTC.

The table lists this clone with a few counts. The genes are TRBV7-2 and TRBJ2-1; 10 positions agree with TRBD2. CDR3 size: 16 residues. Germline-derived CDR1 and CDR2 are SGHTA and FQGNSA. Trimming removed 3 bases from V and 5 bases from J; junction bases left unmatched: 7. Here the CDR3 reads CASSFLGAGGHNEQFF. The CDR3, as DNA: TGTGCCAGCAGCTTTCTGGGAGCGGGAGGGCACAATGAGCAGTTCTTC. The full variable domain, with the rest looked up from reference TRBV7-2 and TRBJ2-1, is GAGVSQSPSNKVTEKGKDVELRCDPISGHTALYWYRQSLGQGLEFLIYFQGNSAPDKSGLPSDRFSAERTGGSVSTLTIQRTQQEDSAVYLCASSFLGAGGHNEQFFGPGTRLTVL.

This clone was observed many times. V and J are TRBV14 and TRBJ1-2; possible D gene TRBD1, 6 bases. Deletions cut 4 bases from V and 9 bases from J, with 21 bases between. CDR3 length: 15 amino acids. Germline CDR1 reads SGHDN; CDR2 reads FVKESK. The CDR3 DNA is TGTGCCAGCAGCCCGAAGACAGGTAGGAGCTGGAGCTACACCTTC. Residues: CASSPKTGRSWSYTF.

The chain is built from TRBV6-5 and TRBJ1-2, with D tentatively TRBD1 (6 bases). The germline V and J ends were trimmed by 4 bases and 4 bases, with 10 bases remaining between them. In germline, CDR1 is MNHEY, CDR2 SVGAGI. The CDR3 has 13 residues. CDR3 amino acids: CASSSQGLYGYTF. CDR3 coding DNA: TGTGCCAGCAGTTCACAGGGCCTCTATGGCTACACCTTC.

CDR3 protein: CASSQNLKEQETQYF. The CDR3 region has the DNA TGTGCCAGCAGCCAAAACCTTAAAGAGCAAGAGACCCAGTACTTC. The chain uses TRBV3-1 (or the pseudogene TRBV3-2) and TRBJ2-5, with D unclear. The V gene lost 2 bases and the J gene lost 2 bases, with 12 bases spanning the gap. Looked up from germline, CDR1 is LGHDT and CDR2 is YNNKEL (reference sequence). The CDR3 runs to 15 residues.

The gene calls are TRBV28 and TRBJ2-7; D might be TRBD2 (7 bases). Per germline, CDR1 MDHEN and CDR2 SYDVKM. Trimming took off 4 bases at V and 5 bases at J, with 30 bases between the two ends. The CDR3 loop spans 19 amino acids. DNA for the CDR3: TGTGCCAGCAGTTACCCCAGTTGGGGGGCGGCGGGAGTAAGAGACGAGCAGTACTTC. This encodes CASSYPSWGAAGVRDEQYF.

This clone appeared a single time. One base away lies a much larger clone, so this may be a sequencing read error. This chain joins TRBV28 and TRBJ1-4, with no clear D. In germline, CDR1 is MDHEN, CDR2 SYDVKM. This CDR3 contains 11 residues. Deletions cut 6 bases from V and 5 bases from J, with 4 bases between. In nucleotides, the CDR3 is TGTGCCAGCAGCCCGAATGAAAAACTGTTTTTT. This translates into CASSPNEKLFF.

This clone was recorded once. This chain links TRBV23-1 with TRBJ2-7; TRBD1 aligns across 9 bases. Being an ORF, TRBV23-1 has a function that is uncertain. V shed 4 bases, J shed 0 bases, and the junction held 4 bases outside the gene matches. This CDR3 has 15 residues. The CDR3 DNA sequence: TGCGCCAGCAGTCGGACAGGGGAGAGCTCCTACGAGCAGTACTTC. It encodes CASSRTGESSYEQYF.